The 5 T cell receptor beta chains below were found in one sample sequenced in a study of graft-versus-host responses after intestinal transplantation. Their recognized antigens are unknown. TCRdb's table, derived via immunoSEQ multiplex PCR, lists solely in-frame clones and lacks some. The table lists about 130,000 clones, about 93% of them singletons. The source material was unstimulated CD4+ T cells sorted from spleen or lymph node cells, sampled before intestinal transplant. The receptors here all came from a human donor who received an intestinal transplant.

The V call is TRBV2, the J call TRBJ1-1; maybe TRBD1 (6 bases). Germline CDR1 is SNHLY and CDR2 is FYNNEI. The CDR3 consists of 13 residues. The V and J ends lost 8 bases and 1 base respectively, with 11 bases between them. This CDR3 reads CASGGTPNTEAFF. DNA for the CDR3: TGTGCCAGCGGAGGGACACCGAACACTGAAGCTTTCTTT.

DNA of the CDR3: TGTGCCGGGGAGGGGGACCGGAGCTCCTACAATGAGCAGTTCTTC. This codes for CAGEGDRSSYNEQFF. The rearrangement joins TRBV30 to TRBJ2-1, with D possibly TRBD2 on 7 matching bases. Trimming removed 8 bases at V and 0 bases at J, with 17 bases between. The germline V gene encodes CDR1 GTSNPN and CDR2 SVGIG (reference sequence). The CDR3 loop spans 15 amino acids.

The V gene is TRBV9, the J gene TRBJ1-2; maybe TRBD1 (5 bases). Trimming stripped 4 bases from V and 1 base from J, with 11 bases between. The CDR3 has 14 amino acids. Germline lookup yields CDR1 SGDLS and CDR2 YYNGEE. In DNA, the CDR3 is TGTGCCAGCAGCTCCCGGGGCAGTAACTATGGCTACACCTTC. Translating it yields CASSSRGSNYGYTF.

This clone has just one count. This chain links TRBV10-1 with TRBJ2-7; 7 bases line up with TRBD2. The CDR3 runs 13 residues. V trimming: 8 bases; J trimming: 2 bases; junction bases outside the gene matches: 6. Germline values: CDR1 WNHNN, CDR2 SYGVQD (reference sequence). CDR3 DNA: TGCGCCAGCCCCTGTGGGGGGGCCTACGAGCAGTACTTC. It specifies CASPCGGAYEQYF.

V and J are TRBV10-3 and TRBJ1-1; no reliable D call. In germline, CDR1 is ENHRY, CDR2 SYGVKD. Trimming took 1 base from V and 8 from J, leaving 8 bases between them. This CDR3 has 12 residues. The CDR3 protein is CAISELGSEAFF. The CDR3 bases are TGTGCCATCAGTGAGTTAGGGTCAGAAGCTTTCTTT.